These T cell receptor beta chains were read from a single sample in a study of blood T cell repertoires in COVID-19. TCRdb's copy holds only in-frame clones and misses some; the assay was immunoSEQ multiplex PCR. Of around 150,000 clones in the sample, 85% were seen once. The source material was peripheral blood. Receptors were obtained from a human donor with acute or convalescent COVID-19. The donor label of this sample is uncertain. Both conserved end residues are part of each CDR3. A D gene is named only where the DNA matches it firmly. Only some rows state a clone size, as once, few, many or a class for expanded clones.

NA	TRBV11-2	TRBJ2-7	NA	CASTSRDYEQYF	TGTGCCAGCACTTCAAGAGATTACGAGCAGTACTTC
once	TRBV7-2	TRBJ1-1	TRBD1	CASSKQTRGLGTEAFF	TGTGCCAGCAGCAAACAGACCAGGGGGTTGGGGACTGAAGCTTTCTTT
few	TRBV24-1	TRBJ2-1	TRBD1	CATSDPTGSKFF	TGTGCCACCAGTGATCCGACAGGGAGCAAGTTCTTC
NA	TRBV10-3	TRBJ1-2	NA	CAIRPGSFPYGYTF	TGTGCCATCAGACCGGGGTCCTTTCCCTATGGCTACACCTTC
NA	TRBV6-4	TRBJ1-1	NA	CASSLDRNTEAFF	TGTGCCAGCAGTCTGGACAGGAACACTGAAGCTTTCTTT
NA	TRBV14	TRBJ1-5	NA	CASSQQIYQPQHF	TGTGCCAGCAGCCAACAGATATATCAGCCCCAGCATTTT
few	TRBV28	TRBJ1-2	NA	CASRSRRREGISYTF	TGTGCCAGCAGGTCCCGCCGGCGGGAGGGTATTAGCTACACCTTC
NA	TRBV28	TRBJ2-5	NA	CASRGGGGQETQYF	TGTGCCAGCAGAGGGGGGGGAGGACAAGAGACCCAGTACTTC
NA	TRBV15	TRBJ2-1	TRBD2	CATSRDQTSFGEQFF	TGTGCCACCAGCAGAGATCAGACTAGCTTCGGTGAGCAGTTCTTC
NA	TRBV15	TRBJ2-6	NA	CATRASQGSGANVLTF	TGTGCCACCAGAGCCTCCCAGGGCTCTGGGGCCAACGTCCTGACTTTC
NA	TRBV19	TRBJ1-2	NA	CASNGRGFGYTF	TGTGCCAGTAATGGCCGAGGGTTCGGCTACACCTTC
NA	TRBV11-2	TRBJ2-5	TRBD2	CASSRYPSGGAQETQYF	TGTGCCAGCAGCCGCTACCCTAGCGGGGGAGCCCAAGAGACCCAGTACTTC
NA	TRBV14	TRBJ2-5	TRBD2	CASSRGGLAGGRQETQYF	TGTGCCAGCAGCCGAGGGGGACTAGCGGGGGGTCGACAAGAGACCCAGTACTTC
NA	TRBV3-1/TRBV3-2	TRBJ1-6	TRBD1	CASSQEGTGFISPLHF	TGTGCCAGCAGCCAAGAAGGGACAGGGTTCATCTCACCCCTCCACTTT
NA	TRBV3-1/TRBV3-2	TRBJ2-1	TRBD2	CASSQDRASGGADNEQFF	TGTGCCAGCAGCCAAGATAGGGCTAGCGGGGGGGCCGACAATGAGCAGTTCTTC
NA	TRBV10-3	TRBJ2-3	TRBD2	CAIGASGSTDTQYF	TGTGCCATCGGGGCTAGCGGGAGCACAGATACGCAGTATTTT
NA	TRBV5-1	TRBJ2-3	NA	CASSLAEGSTDTQYF	TGCGCCAGCAGCTTGGCCGAGGGAAGCACAGATACGCAGTATTTT
once	TRBV19	TRBJ1-2	TRBD1	CASSIGGQRLEDGYTF	TGTGCCAGTAGTATAGGGGGACAGAGGCTTGAGGATGGCTACACCTTC
NA	TRBV19	TRBJ1-5	TRBD1	CASQGAKQPQHF	TGTGCCAGCCAGGGGGCTAAACAGCCCCAGCATTTT
few	TRBV6-1	TRBJ1-5	TRBD1	CASSELGGSQPQHF	TGTGCCAGCAGTGAATTAGGGGGCAGTCAGCCCCAGCATTTT
NA	TRBV6-1	TRBJ2-3	TRBD2	CASSEPLAASTDTQYF	TGTGCCAGCAGTGAGCCGCTAGCGGCCAGCACAGATACGCAGTATTTT
NA	TRBV18	TRBJ1-1	NA	CASSALWGGEFSEAFF	TGTGCCAGCTCAGCCTTGTGGGGGGGCGAGTTTAGTGAAGCTTTCTTT
NA	TRBV4-2	TRBJ2-2	TRBD2	CASSQETSGGTGGELFF	TGTGCCAGCAGCCAGGAGACTAGCGGGGGTACTGGCGGGGAGCTGTTTTTT
NA	TRBV15	TRBJ1-5	TRBD1	CATSRGPPSGQLSNQPQHF	TGTGCCACCAGCAGAGGTCCTCCCTCGGGACAGCTTAGCAATCAGCCCCAGCATTTT
NA	TRBV18	TRBJ1-2	NA	CASSPVGAGGYTF	TGTGCCAGCTCACCCGTGGGGGCTGGTGGCTACACCTTC
NA	TRBV28	TRBJ1-2	TRBD1	CASSITGTGNYGYTF	TGTGCCAGCAGTATTACCGGGACAGGGAACTATGGCTACACCTTC
NA	TRBV4-1	TRBJ2-4	TRBD2	CASSQDGRVILAKNIQYF	TGCGCCAGCAGCCAAGATGGGAGGGTAATCCTAGCCAAAAACATTCAGTACTTC
NA	TRBV2	TRBJ2-3	TRBD2	CASNLAGSKGDTQYF	TGTGCCAGCAATTTAGCGGGGAGTAAGGGAGATACGCAGTATTTT
NA	TRBV7-9	TRBJ2-3	TRBD2	CASSFSGGTDTQYF	TGTGCCAGCAGCTTTAGCGGGGGCACAGATACGCAGTATTTT
NA	TRBV5-1	TRBJ1-1	TRBD1	CASSSQGDQAEAFF	TGCGCCAGCAGCTCACAGGGGGACCAGGCTGAAGCTTTCTTT
NA	TRBV28	TRBJ1-5	NA	CASSPSQGSQPQHF	TGTGCCAGCAGCCCCAGCCAGGGTAGCCAGCCCCAGCATTTT
NA	TRBV11-3	TRBJ1-1	TRBD1	CASSFTGAGGTEAFF	TGTGCCAGCAGCTTTACAGGGGCCGGGGGCACTGAAGCTTTCTTT
NA	TRBV19	TRBJ2-5	NA	CASMGLAWETQYF	TGTGCCAGTATGGGCCTAGCGTGGGAGACCCAGTACTTC
NA	TRBV27	TRBJ2-2	TRBD2	CASNIGLGGELFF	TGTGCCAGCAACATAGGACTAGGCGGGGAGCTGTTTTTT
NA	TRBV18	TRBJ1-5	NA	CASSPYRAGYSNQPQHF	TGTGCCAGCTCACCTTACAGGGCAGGGTATAGCAATCAGCCCCAGCATTTT
NA	TRBV12-3/TRBV12-4	TRBJ2-7	NA	CASSKDSGDTGFF	TGTGCCAGCAGTAAAGACTCCGGGGACACAGGCTTCTTC
NA	TRBV7-3	TRBJ2-3	TRBD1	CASSLGQGPTDTQYF	TGTGCCAGCAGCCTCGGACAGGGACCCACAGATACGCAGTATTTT
NA	TRBV9	TRBJ1-1	TRBD1	CASSTQGQGNTEAFF	TGTGCCAGCAGCACCCAGGGACAGGGGAACACTGAAGCTTTCTTT
NA	TRBV18	TRBJ1-3	TRBD1	CASSPTGQVTSGNTIYF	TGTGCCAGCTCACCAACGGGACAGGTCACCTCTGGAAACACCATATATTTT
NA	TRBV6-6	TRBJ2-7	TRBD2	CASRTSGQSYEQYF	TGTGCCAGCAGGACTAGCGGACAGTCCTACGAGCAGTACTTC
NA	TRBV14	TRBJ2-3	NA	CASSQDIWADTQYF	TGTGCCAGCAGCCAAGATATTTGGGCGGATACGCAGTATTTT
NA	TRBV30	TRBJ1-2	TRBD1	CAWNQGVGGYTF	TGTGCCTGGAATCAGGGGGTGGGTGGCTACACCTTC
NA	TRBV7-2	TRBJ2-5	NA	CASSLRPGGGRETQYF	TGTGCCAGCAGCTTGAGACCTGGGGGGGGCAGAGAGACCCAGTACTTC
NA	TRBV7-3	TRBJ1-4	TRBD1	CASSARQGPNEKLFF	TGTGCCAGCAGCGCCCGACAGGGACCGAATGAAAAACTGTTTTTT
few	TRBV29-1	TRBJ1-2	TRBD1	CSARGQDNYGYTF	TGCAGCGCCAGGGGACAGGACAACTATGGCTACACCTTC
NA	TRBV5-1	TRBJ2-2	TRBD1	CASSYRGMNTGELFF	TGCGCCAGCAGTTACAGGGGGATGAACACCGGGGAGCTGTTTTTT
NA	TRBV18	TRBJ1-1	NA	CASSPYEGRDTEAFF	TGTGCCAGCTCACCATATGAGGGCCGGGACACTGAAGCTTTCTTT
NA	TRBV4-2	TRBJ1-1	NA	CASSQVNRGAFF	TGTGCCAGCAGCCAAGTGAACAGAGGGGCTTTCTTT
few	TRBV12-3/TRBV12-4	TRBJ1-2	NA	CASSFILASGYTF	TGTGCCAGCAGTTTTATTTTGGCCTCTGGCTACACCTTC
NA	TRBV7-8	TRBJ2-4	NA	CASSLELTGPSLGKNIQYF	TGTGCCAGCAGCTTAGAGCTCACAGGGCCCTCCCTTGGCAAAAACATTCAGTACTTC
NA	TRBV27	TRBJ2-2	TRBD2	CASTPLAGLNTGELFF	TGTGCCAGCACTCCCCTAGCGGGGCTTAACACCGGGGAGCTGTTTTTT
NA	TRBV10-2	TRBJ1-5	NA	CASGSGNSNQPQHF	TGCGCCAGCGGGTCAGGGAATAGCAATCAGCCCCAGCATTTT
few	TRBV7-9	TRBJ1-6	TRBD1	CASSSDRVSPLHF	TGTGCCAGCAGCTCAGACAGGGTATCACCCCTCCACTTT
NA	TRBV7-8	TRBJ1-2	TRBD1	CASSPQGAYGYTF	TGTGCCAGCAGCCCACAGGGGGCCTATGGCTACACCTTC
NA	TRBV18	TRBJ2-1	TRBD2	CASSPPGSGGAAEQFF	TGTGCCAGCTCACCACCGGGTAGCGGGGGGGCTGCTGAGCAGTTCTTC
few	TRBV5-1	TRBJ2-7	NA	CASSLVQGNGEQYF	TGCGCCAGCAGCTTGGTTCAGGGTAATGGCGAGCAGTACTTC
NA	TRBV19	TRBJ2-7	NA	CASSIVAQGSYEQYF	TGTGCCAGTAGTATAGTTGCACAGGGTAGCTACGAGCAGTACTTC